This TCR beta chain was identified in a study of blood T cell repertoires in COVID-19. At the level of the study: Italy, Spain and the United States were the sources of the convalescent and acute COVID-19 samples.

Per the germline V gene, CDR1 is LGHDT and CDR2 is YNNKEL (reference sequence). Trimming cost V 10 bases and J 4 bases; bases outside gene matches: 7. The CDR3 totals 13 residues. Source study methods: Estimation of nucleated cell counts was performed using reference gene primer amplification. The assay was immunoSEQ multiplex PCR, and TCRdb's table has in-frame clones only and misses some. V and J calls and clone size are copied from that table; D and trimming were computed from the DNA. The data contain tens of thousands of clones, over 90% of them singletons. The sample consisted of peripheral blood. V gene TRBV3-1 (or the pseudogene TRBV3-2) combines with J gene TRBJ2-5, with 9 bases lining up with TRBD1. The receptor was derived from an elderly woman with acute or convalescent COVID-19. The DNA for the CDR3 is TGTGCCACCGGCTTGACAGGGGGAGAGACCCAGTACTTC. As protein: CATGLTGGETQYF.